A single T cell receptor (beta chain) is shown here with its context. What it binds is not known. The sample comes from a study of regulatory T cells. Study-wide results and caveats: Hydrophobic residues at CDR3 positions 6 and 7 were enriched in conventional CD4+ T cells of CD3G-deficient patients. Patient repertoires had restricted TRB V-J pairs and skewed V and J usage, most in Tregs.

CDR3 size: 15 residues. Per germline, CDR1 MDHEN and CDR2 SYDVKM. J was trimmed by 4 bases and V by 4 bases; bases with no gene match: 6. The primer mix had 52 TRBV and 13 TRBJ primers. Profiling relied on immunoSEQ multiplex PCR, and the TCRdb table lists in-frame clones only, not all of them. In the table there are tens of thousands of clones, roughly 93% of which are singletons. The genes are TRBV28 and TRBJ2-1; 8 nucleotides match TRBD2. Sample: conventional CD4+ T cells sorted from blood. This clonotype was obtained from a child under 10 years old with CD3G deficiency. CDR3 amino acids: CASSSSLAGYNEQFF. The CDR3, as DNA: TGTGCCAGCAGTTCGAGCCTAGCGGGTTACAATGAGCAGTTCTTC.